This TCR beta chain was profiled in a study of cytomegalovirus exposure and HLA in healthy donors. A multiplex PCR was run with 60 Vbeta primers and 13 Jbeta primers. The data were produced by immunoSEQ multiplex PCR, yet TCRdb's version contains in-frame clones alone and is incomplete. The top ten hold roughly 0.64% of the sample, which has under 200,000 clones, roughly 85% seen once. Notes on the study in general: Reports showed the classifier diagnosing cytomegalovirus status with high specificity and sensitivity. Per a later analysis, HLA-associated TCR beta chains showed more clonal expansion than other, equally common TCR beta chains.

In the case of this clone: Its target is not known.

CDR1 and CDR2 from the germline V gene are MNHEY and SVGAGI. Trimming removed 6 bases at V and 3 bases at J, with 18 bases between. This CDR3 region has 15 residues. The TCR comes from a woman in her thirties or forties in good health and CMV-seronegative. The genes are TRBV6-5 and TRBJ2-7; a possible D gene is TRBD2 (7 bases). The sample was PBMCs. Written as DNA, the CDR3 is TGTGCCAGCAGCCGACGACACAGGGACTACTACGAGCAGTACTTC. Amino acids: CASSRRHRDYYEQYF.